The clone carrying this T cell receptor (beta chain) was counted at least ten times. The CDR3 loop spans 20 amino acids. CDR1 and CDR2 from the germline V gene are MNHEY and SMNVEV (reference sequence). Trimming cost V 5 bases and J 0 bases; bases outside gene matches: 21. These data originate in a study of regulatory T cells in long-lasting Graves disease. Time point meaning: newly diagnosed GD, antithyroid drugs for less than 3 months. The authors made the TCR library using RNA they extracted from PBMCs. Library construction for TCR beta used iRepertoire HTBI primers and Arm-PCR of CDR3 regions. TCRdb re-called the multiplex PCR reads through MiXCR, storing one row per CDR3 protein. The sample records 450,000 to 600,000 distinct CDR3 sequences, roughly 16% being singletons. This sample also appeared in a second study, on T cells in Graves' hyperthyroidism and ophthalmopathy. That paper adds: Most thyroid clonotypes that were expanded above 0.001 also turned up in blood.

The genes are TRBV27 and TRBJ2-7; TRBD1 agrees at 8 bases. The specimen comprised peripheral blood mononuclear cells (PBMCs), sampled at new diagnosis, from a patient treated with antithyroid drugs. The clonotype was recovered from a man in his forties or fifties with Graves disease. CDR3 sequence: CASSPRGTGPGHWSSYEQYF. The DNA of the CDR3 is TGTGCCAGCAGTCCAAGGGGGACAGGACCGGGACATTGGAGCTCCTACGAGCAGTACTTC.